These T cell receptor beta chains were read from a single sample in a study of CD4+ T cells in melanoma. Assay: immunoSEQ multiplex PCR; the TCRdb copy retains only in-frame clones and omits some. The repertoire holds 15,000 to 20,000 clones, with about 80% as singletons. The sequenced material came from cells from a culture (not recorded whether cultured in vitro). The receptors originated from a human donor with melanoma. CDR3s include the opening cysteine and the closing phenylalanine or tryptophan. Fields, in order: clone size, J gene, D gene, V gene, CDR3 protein, CDR3 DNA. The D gene is left open where the match is weak. Clone size is not always given. Where it is, it says once, few, many or a class for expanded clones.

abundance: NA; j_gene: TRBJ2-5; d_gene: NA; v_gene: TRBV29-1; CDR3aa: CSVKDFGGGTQYF; CDR3nt: TGCAGCGTCAAAGATTTCGGCGGAGGGACCCAGTACTTC
abundance: NA; j_gene: TRBJ1-1; d_gene: TRBD1; v_gene: TRBV19; CDR3aa: CASVGTGYFIEAFF; CDR3nt: TGTGCCAGTGTCGGGACAGGGTACTTTATTGAAGCTTTCTTT
abundance: NA; j_gene: TRBJ1-5; d_gene: NA; v_gene: TRBV6-1; CDR3aa: CASSLHSNQPQHF; CDR3nt: TGTGCCAGCAGTTTACATAGCAATCAGCCCCAGCATTTT
abundance: NA; j_gene: TRBJ1-5; d_gene: NA; v_gene: TRBV11-2; CDR3aa: CASSLDRAQPQHF; CDR3nt: TGTGCCAGCAGCTTAGATCGTGCTCAGCCCCAGCATTTT
abundance: NA; j_gene: TRBJ2-5; d_gene: TRBD1; v_gene: TRBV4-2; CDR3aa: CASSHDRAQETQYF; CDR3nt: TGTGCCAGCAGCCACGACAGGGCTCAAGAGACCCAGTACTTC
abundance: NA; j_gene: TRBJ1-2; d_gene: NA; v_gene: TRBV7-8; CDR3aa: CASSFREGHYGYTF; CDR3nt: TGTGCCAGCAGCTTTAGAGAGGGCCACTATGGCTACACCTTC
abundance: NA; j_gene: TRBJ1-6; d_gene: NA; v_gene: TRBV5-6; CDR3aa: CASSLWQVNSPLHF; CDR3nt: TGTGCCAGCAGCTTGTGGCAGGTTAATTCACCCCTCCACTTT
abundance: NA; j_gene: TRBJ1-5; d_gene: TRBD1; v_gene: TRBV6-6; CDR3aa: CASSPYRDRGNQPQHF; CDR3nt: TGTGCCAGCAGTCCATACCGGGACAGGGGAAATCAGCCCCAGCATTTT
abundance: NA; j_gene: TRBJ2-5; d_gene: TRBD1; v_gene: TRBV15; CDR3aa: CATSRRILPWTGGEGETQYF; CDR3nt: TGTGCCACCAGCAGACGTATTCTCCCTTGGACAGGGGGTGAAGGAGAGACCCAGTACTTC
abundance: NA; j_gene: TRBJ2-7; d_gene: NA; v_gene: TRBV9; CDR3aa: CASSPGTLYEQYF; CDR3nt: TGTGCCAGCAGCCCCGGGACGCTCTACGAGCAGTACTTC
abundance: NA; j_gene: TRBJ1-5; d_gene: NA; v_gene: TRBV7-9; CDR3aa: CASSLELNQPQHF; CDR3nt: TGTGCCAGCAGCTTGGAACTTAATCAGCCCCAGCATTTT
abundance: NA; j_gene: TRBJ2-1; d_gene: TRBD1; v_gene: TRBV29-1; CDR3aa: CSGRDRGREQFF; CDR3nt: TGCAGCGGACGGGACAGGGGGCGCGAGCAGTTCTTC
abundance: NA; j_gene: TRBJ2-3; d_gene: TRBD2; v_gene: TRBV6-4; CDR3aa: CASSRLAGATDTQYF; CDR3nt: TGTGCCAGCAGCCGACTAGCGGGGGCCACAGATACGCAGTATTTT
abundance: NA; j_gene: TRBJ2-1; d_gene: TRBD2; v_gene: TRBV11-2; CDR3aa: CASSSLHSASGVRNEQFF; CDR3nt: TGTGCCAGCAGCTCGTTACACAGCGCTAGCGGTGTTCGGAATGAGCAGTTCTTC
abundance: NA; j_gene: TRBJ1-1; d_gene: NA; v_gene: TRBV11-1; CDR3aa: CASSLQAGNTEAFF; CDR3nt: TGTGCCAGCAGCTTACAGGCGGGGAACACTGAAGCTTTCTTT
abundance: NA; j_gene: TRBJ2-3; d_gene: NA; v_gene: TRBV13; CDR3aa: CASSLVGGVSDTQYF; CDR3nt: TGTGCCAGCAGCTTAGTTGGGGGAGTCTCAGATACGCAGTATTTT
abundance: NA; j_gene: TRBJ1-3; d_gene: NA; v_gene: TRBV27; CDR3aa: CASSLLWGSGNTIYF; CDR3nt: TGTGCCAGCAGTTTATTATGGGGATCTGGAAACACCATATATTTT
abundance: few; j_gene: TRBJ2-2; d_gene: TRBD1; v_gene: TRBV7-8; CDR3aa: CASSLNRGRTGELFF; CDR3nt: TGTGCCAGCAGCTTAAACAGGGGGAGGACCGGGGAGCTGTTTTTT
abundance: NA; j_gene: TRBJ2-3; d_gene: NA; v_gene: TRBV29-1; CDR3aa: CSVDLPSTDTQYF; CDR3nt: TGCAGCGTTGATCTTCCAAGCACAGATACGCAGTATTTT
abundance: NA; j_gene: TRBJ2-1; d_gene: TRBD2; v_gene: TRBV9; CDR3aa: CASSVLGLAGSDEQFF; CDR3nt: TGTGCCAGCAGCGTCTTGGGACTAGCGGGGAGCGATGAGCAGTTCTTC